The sequence of this T cell receptor beta chain was determined in a study of blood T cell repertoires in COVID-19. Study in general: COVID-19 samples, acute and convalescent, were from the United States, Italy and Spain.

Only in-frame clones appear in the TCRdb table, and some are missing; sequencing was by immunoSEQ multiplex PCR. The sample lists about 24,000 clones; roughly 80% were seen once. V was shortened by 4 bases and J by 2 bases, with 18 bases between the two germline ends. CDR1 is LGHNA, CDR2 YSLEER, per germline. CDR3 size: 16 residues. Sequencing input: peripheral blood. The sequence derives from a human donor in a cohort sampled during active COVID-19. The chain recombines TRBV4-3 with TRBJ2-7, with TRBD1 as a possible D gene (6 bases). The CDR3 loop is CASSRDDTGTTYEQYF. CDR3 DNA sequence: TGCGCCAGCAGCCGAGACGATACAGGGACCACCTACGAGCAGTACTTC.